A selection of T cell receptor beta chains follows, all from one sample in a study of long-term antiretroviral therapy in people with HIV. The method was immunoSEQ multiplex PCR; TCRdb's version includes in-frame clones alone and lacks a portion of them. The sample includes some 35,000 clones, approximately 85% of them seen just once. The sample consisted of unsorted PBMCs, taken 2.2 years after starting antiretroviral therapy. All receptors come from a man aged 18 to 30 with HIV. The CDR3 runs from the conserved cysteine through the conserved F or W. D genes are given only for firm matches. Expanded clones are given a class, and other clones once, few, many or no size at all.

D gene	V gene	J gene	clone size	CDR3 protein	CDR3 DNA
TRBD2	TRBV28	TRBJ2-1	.	CASSLTSGRVEQFF	TGTGCCAGCAGTTTGACTAGCGGGAGGGTTGAGCAGTTCTTC
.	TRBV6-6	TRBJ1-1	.	CASQKGPEAFF	TGTGCCAGCCAAAAGGGTCCTGAAGCTTTCTTT
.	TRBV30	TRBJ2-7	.	CAWSRGSEQYF	TGTGCCTGGAGTAGGGGCTCCGAGCAGTACTTC
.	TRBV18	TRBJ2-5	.	CASSPLSRRLPFSQETQYF	TGTGCCAGCTCACCACTAAGCCGACGGCTCCCCTTCTCACAAGAGACCCAGTACTTC
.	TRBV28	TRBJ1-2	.	CASSLSPSQAANYGYTF	TGTGCCAGCAGTTTGTCCCCCTCACAGGCAGCTAACTATGGCTACACCTTC
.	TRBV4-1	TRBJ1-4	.	CASSQEEGGKGEKLFF	TGCGCCAGCAGCCAAGAGGAGGGGGGAAAGGGGGAAAAACTGTTTTTT
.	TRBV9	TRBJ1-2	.	CASRGQHYGYTF	TGTGCCAGCAGGGGACAACACTATGGCTACACCTTC
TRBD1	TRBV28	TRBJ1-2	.	CASTQGESGYTF	TGTGCCAGCACGCAGGGGGAATCTGGCTACACCTTC
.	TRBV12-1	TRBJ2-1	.	CASSNSGRHNEQFF	TGTGCCAGCAGCAATAGCGGGAGGCACAATGAGCAGTTCTTC
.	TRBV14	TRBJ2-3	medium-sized	CASSLNRDTQYF	TGTGCCAGCAGCCTCAACAGGGATACGCAGTATTTT
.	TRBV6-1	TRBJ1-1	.	CASSTLGDTEAFF	TGTGCCAGCAGTACCCTCGGGGACACTGAAGCTTTCTTT
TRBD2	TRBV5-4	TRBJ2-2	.	CASRPAGGPVGELFF	TGTGCCAGCAGACCAGCGGGAGGGCCCGTCGGGGAGCTGTTTTTT
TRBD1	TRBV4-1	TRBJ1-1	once	CASSQGDSLLEAFF	TGCGCCAGCAGCCAAGGGGACAGCTTACTTGAAGCTTTCTTT
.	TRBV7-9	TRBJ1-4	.	CASSLRWGEKLFF	TGTGCCAGCAGCTTACGGTGGGGTGAAAAACTGTTTTTT
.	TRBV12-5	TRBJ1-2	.	CASGAPGTYYGYTF	TGTGCTAGTGGTGCACCCGGGACTTACTATGGCTACACCTTC
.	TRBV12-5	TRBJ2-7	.	CASGFGAGYEQYF	TGTGCTAGTGGTTTTGGCGCGGGTTACGAGCAGTACTTC
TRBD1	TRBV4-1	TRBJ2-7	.	CASSPGGTGGSPYEQYF	TGCGCCAGCAGCCCTGGAGGCACAGGGGGGAGTCCCTACGAGCAGTACTTC
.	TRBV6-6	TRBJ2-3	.	CASGDSSRTDTQYF	TGTGCCAGCGGCGATAGCAGTCGAACAGATACGCAGTATTTT
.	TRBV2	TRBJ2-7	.	CASSEDPPKQYF	TGTGCCAGCAGTGAAGACCCCCCAAAGCAGTACTTC
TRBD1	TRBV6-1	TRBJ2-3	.	CASRANRGPMDTQYF	TGTGCCAGCAGGGCTAACAGGGGGCCCATGGATACGCAGTATTTT
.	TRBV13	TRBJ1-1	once	CASSIEWNTEAFF	TGTGCCAGCAGTATAGAGTGGAACACTGAAGCTTTCTTT
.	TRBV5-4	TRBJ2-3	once	CASTLGGQGRFRSTDTQYF	TGTGCCAGCACCCTCGGTGGGCAGGGAAGATTTCGGAGCACAGATACGCAGTATTTT
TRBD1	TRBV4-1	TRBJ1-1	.	CASSQGPGQGAIDTEAFF	TGCGCCAGCAGCCAAGGTCCGGGACAGGGGGCAATCGACACTGAAGCTTTCTTT
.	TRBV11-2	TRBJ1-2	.	CASSFGQGNYGYTF	TGTGCCAGCAGCTTTGGGCAGGGGAACTATGGCTACACCTTC
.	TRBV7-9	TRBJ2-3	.	CAAKVYSTDTQYF	TGTGCCGCCAAGGTTTATAGCACAGATACGCAGTATTTT
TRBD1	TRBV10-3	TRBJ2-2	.	CAITEGQGAVGELFF	TGTGCCATCACTGAGGGACAGGGGGCCGTCGGGGAGCTGTTTTTT
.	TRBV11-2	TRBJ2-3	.	CASSFGGPSTDTQYF	TGTGCCAGCAGCTTCGGAGGCCCAAGCACAGATACGCAGTATTTT
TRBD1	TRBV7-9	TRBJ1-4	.	CASSIQGAGEKLFF	TGTGCCAGCAGCATACAGGGGGCAGGTGAAAAACTGTTTTTT
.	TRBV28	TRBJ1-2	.	CASTKVRGNYGYTF	TGTGCCAGCACAAAAGTCCGGGGTAACTATGGCTACACCTTC